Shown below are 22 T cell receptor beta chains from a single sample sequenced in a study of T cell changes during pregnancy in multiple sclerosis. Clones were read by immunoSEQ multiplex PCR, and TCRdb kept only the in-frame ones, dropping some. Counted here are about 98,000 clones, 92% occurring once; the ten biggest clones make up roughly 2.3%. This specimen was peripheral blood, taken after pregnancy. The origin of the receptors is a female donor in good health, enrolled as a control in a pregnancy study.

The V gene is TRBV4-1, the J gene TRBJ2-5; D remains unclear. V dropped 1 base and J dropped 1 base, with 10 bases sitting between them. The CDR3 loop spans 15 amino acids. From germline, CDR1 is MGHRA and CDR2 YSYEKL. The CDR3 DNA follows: TGCGCCAGCAGCCAAGCTCCGGGTCCCCAAGAGACCCAGTACTTC. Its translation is CASSQAPGPQETQYF.

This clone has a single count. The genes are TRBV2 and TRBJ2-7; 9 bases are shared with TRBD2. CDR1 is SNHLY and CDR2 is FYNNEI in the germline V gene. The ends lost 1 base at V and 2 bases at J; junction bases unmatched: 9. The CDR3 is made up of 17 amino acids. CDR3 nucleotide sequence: TGTGCCAGCAGTGAAGTTACTAGCGGGTTGGTGCCCTACGAGCAGTACTTC. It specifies CASSEVTSGLVPYEQYF.

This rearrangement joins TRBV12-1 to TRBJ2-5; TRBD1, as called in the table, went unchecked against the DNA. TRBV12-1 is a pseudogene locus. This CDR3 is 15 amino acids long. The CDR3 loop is CASSLGHSAQETQYF. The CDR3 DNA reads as TGTGCCAGCAGCTTGGGACATTCCGCTCAAGAGACCCAGTACTTC.

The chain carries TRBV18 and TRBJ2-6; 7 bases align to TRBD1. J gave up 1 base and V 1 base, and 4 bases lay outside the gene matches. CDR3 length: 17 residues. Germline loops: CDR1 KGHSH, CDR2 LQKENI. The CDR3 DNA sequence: TGTGCCAGCTCACCACAGGGGGCGCATTCTGGGGCCAACGTCCTGACTTTC. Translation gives CASSPQGAHSGANVLTF.

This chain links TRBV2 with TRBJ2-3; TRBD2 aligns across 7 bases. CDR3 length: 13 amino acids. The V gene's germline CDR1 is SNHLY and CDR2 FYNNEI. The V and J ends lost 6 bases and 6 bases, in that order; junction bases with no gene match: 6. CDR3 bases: TGTGCCAGCAGCAAGGGAGGGGAGGATACGCAGTATTTT. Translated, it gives CASSKGGEDTQYF.

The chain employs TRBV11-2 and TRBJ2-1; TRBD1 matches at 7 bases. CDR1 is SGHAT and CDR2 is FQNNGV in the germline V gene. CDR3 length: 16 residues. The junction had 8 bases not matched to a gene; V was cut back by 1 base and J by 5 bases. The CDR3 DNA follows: TGTGCCAGCAGCTTAGTCCGGACAGGCCCGAACAATGAGCAGTTCTTC. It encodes CASSLVRTGPNNEQFF.

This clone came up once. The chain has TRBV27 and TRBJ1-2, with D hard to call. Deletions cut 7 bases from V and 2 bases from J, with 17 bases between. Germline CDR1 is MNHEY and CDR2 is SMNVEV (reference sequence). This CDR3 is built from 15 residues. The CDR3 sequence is CASTKLGEPNYGYTF. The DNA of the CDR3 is TGTGCCAGCACCAAACTTGGGGAGCCCAACTATGGCTACACCTTC.

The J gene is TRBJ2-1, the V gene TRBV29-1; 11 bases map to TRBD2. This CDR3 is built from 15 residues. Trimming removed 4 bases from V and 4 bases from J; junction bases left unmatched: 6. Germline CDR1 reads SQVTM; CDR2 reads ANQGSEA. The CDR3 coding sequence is TGCAGCGTTGTGCTAGCGGGAGGACGATACAATGAGCAGTTCTTC. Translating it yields CSVVLAGGRYNEQFF.

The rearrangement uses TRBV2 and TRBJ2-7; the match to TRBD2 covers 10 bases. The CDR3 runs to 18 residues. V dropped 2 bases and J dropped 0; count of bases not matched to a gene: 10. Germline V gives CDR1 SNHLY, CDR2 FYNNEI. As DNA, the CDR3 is TGTGCCAGCAGTGAAATCGAGATAGCGGGAGGCCCCTCCTACGAGCAGTACTTC. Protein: CASSEIEIAGGPSYEQYF.

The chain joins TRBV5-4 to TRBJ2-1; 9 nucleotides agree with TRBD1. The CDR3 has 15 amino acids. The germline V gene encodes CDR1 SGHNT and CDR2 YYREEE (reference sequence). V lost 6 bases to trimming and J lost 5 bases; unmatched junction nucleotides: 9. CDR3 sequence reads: CASTLSRTGDNEQFF. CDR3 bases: TGTGCCAGCACCCTTTCTCGGACAGGGGACAATGAGCAGTTCTTC. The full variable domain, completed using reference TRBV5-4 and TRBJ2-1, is ETGVTQSPTHLIKTRGQQVTLRCSSQSGHNTVSWYQQALGQGPQFIFQYYREEENGRGNFPPRFSGLQFPNYSSELNVNALELDDSALYLCASTLSRTGDNEQFFGPGTRLTVL.

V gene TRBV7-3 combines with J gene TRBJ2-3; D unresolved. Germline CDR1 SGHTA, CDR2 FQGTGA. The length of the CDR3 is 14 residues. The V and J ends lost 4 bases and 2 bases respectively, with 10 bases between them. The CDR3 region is CASSSPTDTDTQYF. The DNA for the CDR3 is TGTGCCAGCAGCTCCCCAACAGACACAGATACGCAGTATTTT.

The CDR3 is CASSLVGAQGGEAFF. The DNA for the CDR3 is TGTGCCAGCAGCTTAGTTGGCGCCCAGGGAGGAGAAGCTTTCTTT. V gene TRBV7-9 combines with J gene TRBJ1-1; a possible D gene is TRBD1 (5 bases). V was trimmed by 1 base and J by 8 bases, leaving 17 bases between them. CDR3 length: 15 amino acids. Germline assignment: CDR1 SEHNR and CDR2 FQNEAQ (reference sequence). Full variable domain (missing parts from reference TRBV7-9 and TRBJ1-1): DTGVSQNPRHKITKRGQNVTFRCDPISEHNRLYWYRQTLGQGPEFLTYFQNEAQLEKSRLLSDRFSAERPKGSFSTLEIQRTEQGDSAMYLCASSLVGAQGGEAFFGQGTRLTVV.

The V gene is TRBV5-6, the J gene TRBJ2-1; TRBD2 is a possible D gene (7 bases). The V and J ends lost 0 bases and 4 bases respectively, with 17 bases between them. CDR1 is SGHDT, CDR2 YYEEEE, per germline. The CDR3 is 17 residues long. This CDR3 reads CASSLVEDGGLYNEQFF. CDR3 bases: TGTGCCAGCAGCTTGGTAGAGGACGGGGGGCTATACAATGAGCAGTTCTTC.

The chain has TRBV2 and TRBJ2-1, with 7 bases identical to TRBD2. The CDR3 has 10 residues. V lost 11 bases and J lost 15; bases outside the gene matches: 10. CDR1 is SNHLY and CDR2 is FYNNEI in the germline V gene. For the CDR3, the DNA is TGTGCCCTCGGAGAGCGGGGTTCGTTCTTC. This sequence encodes CALGERGSFF.

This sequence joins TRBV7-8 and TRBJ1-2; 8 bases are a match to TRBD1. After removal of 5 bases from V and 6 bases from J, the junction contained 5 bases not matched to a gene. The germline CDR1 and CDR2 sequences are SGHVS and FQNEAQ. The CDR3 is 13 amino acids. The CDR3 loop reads CASSQGQDNGYTF. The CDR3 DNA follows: TGTGCCAGCAGCCAGGGACAGGATAATGGCTACACCTTC.

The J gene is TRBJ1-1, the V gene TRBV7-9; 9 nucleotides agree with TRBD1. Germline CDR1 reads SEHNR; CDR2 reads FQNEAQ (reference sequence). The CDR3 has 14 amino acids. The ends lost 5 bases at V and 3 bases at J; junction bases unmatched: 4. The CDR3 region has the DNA TGTGCCAGCAGCCTAGGACAGGGGTACACTGAAGCTTTCTTT. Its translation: CASSLGQGYTEAFF.

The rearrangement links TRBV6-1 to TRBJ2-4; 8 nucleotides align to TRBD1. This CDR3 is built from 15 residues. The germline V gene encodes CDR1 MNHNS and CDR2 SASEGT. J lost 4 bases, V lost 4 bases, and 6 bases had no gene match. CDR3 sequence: CASSVLQGAKNIQYF. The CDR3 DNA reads TGTGCCAGCAGTGTGCTGCAGGGGGCAAAAAACATTCAGTACTTC.

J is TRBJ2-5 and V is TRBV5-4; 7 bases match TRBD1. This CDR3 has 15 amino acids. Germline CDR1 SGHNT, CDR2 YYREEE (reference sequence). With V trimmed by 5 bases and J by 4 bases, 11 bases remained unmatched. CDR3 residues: CASREDRLTGETQYF. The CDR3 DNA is TGTGCCAGCAGGGAGGACAGGTTAACGGGAGAGACCCAGTACTTC.

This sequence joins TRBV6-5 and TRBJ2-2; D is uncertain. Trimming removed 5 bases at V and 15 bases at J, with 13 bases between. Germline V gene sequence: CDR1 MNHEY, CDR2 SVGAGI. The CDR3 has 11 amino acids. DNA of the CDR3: TGTGCCAGCAGTGAAACTCATACGATGTTTTTT. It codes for CASSETHTMFF.

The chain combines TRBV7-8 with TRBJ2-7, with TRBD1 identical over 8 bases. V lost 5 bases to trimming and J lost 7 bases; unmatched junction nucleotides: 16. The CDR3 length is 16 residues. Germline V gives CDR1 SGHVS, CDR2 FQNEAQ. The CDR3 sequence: CASSPPPDRAPFEQYF. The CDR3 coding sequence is TGTGCCAGCAGCCCTCCCCCGGACAGGGCGCCTTTTGAGCAGTACTTC.

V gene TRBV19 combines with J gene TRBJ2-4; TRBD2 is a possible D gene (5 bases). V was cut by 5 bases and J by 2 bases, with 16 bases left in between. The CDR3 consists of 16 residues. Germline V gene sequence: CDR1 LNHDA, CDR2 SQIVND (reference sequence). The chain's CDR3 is CASSFGRPGTKNIQYF. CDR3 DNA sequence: TGTGCCAGTAGTTTCGGGCGACCCGGGACCAAAAACATTCAGTACTTC.

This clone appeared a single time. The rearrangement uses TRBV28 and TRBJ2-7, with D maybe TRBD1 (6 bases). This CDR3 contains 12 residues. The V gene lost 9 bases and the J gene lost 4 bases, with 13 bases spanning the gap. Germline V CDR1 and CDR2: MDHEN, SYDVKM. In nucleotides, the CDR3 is TGTGCCAGTGGACAGACCTTATACGAGCAGTACTTC. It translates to CASGQTLYEQYF.